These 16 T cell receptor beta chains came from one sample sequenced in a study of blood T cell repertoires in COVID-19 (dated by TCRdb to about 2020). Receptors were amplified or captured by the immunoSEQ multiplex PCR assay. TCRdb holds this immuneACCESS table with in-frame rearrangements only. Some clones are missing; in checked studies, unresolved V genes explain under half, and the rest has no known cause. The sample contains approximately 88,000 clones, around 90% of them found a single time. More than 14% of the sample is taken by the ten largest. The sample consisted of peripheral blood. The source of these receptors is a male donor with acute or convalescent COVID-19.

The CDR3 DNA follows: TGTGCCTACAGCCAGCCTACGGGGGAGCTGTTTTTT. Translating it yields CAYSQPTGELFF. V gene TRBV6-2 or TRBV6-3 combines with J gene TRBJ2-2; D is unresolved. Germline-derived CDR1 and CDR2 are MNHEY and SVGEGT. CDR3 size: 12 residues. The V gene lost 11 bases and the J gene lost 8 bases, with 15 bases spanning the gap.

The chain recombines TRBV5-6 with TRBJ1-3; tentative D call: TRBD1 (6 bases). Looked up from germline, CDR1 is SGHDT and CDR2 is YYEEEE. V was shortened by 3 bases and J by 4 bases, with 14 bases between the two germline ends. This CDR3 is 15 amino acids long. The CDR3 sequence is CASSSSQGTGNTIYF. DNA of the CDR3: TGTGCCAGCAGCTCCTCACAGGGTACCGGAAACACCATATATTTT.

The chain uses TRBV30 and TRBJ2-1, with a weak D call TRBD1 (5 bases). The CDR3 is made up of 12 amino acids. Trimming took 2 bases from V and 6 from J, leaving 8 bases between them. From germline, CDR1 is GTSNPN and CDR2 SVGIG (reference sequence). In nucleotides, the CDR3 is TGTGCCTGGAGTAGACAGCTCAATGAGCAGTTCTTC. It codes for CAWSRQLNEQFF.

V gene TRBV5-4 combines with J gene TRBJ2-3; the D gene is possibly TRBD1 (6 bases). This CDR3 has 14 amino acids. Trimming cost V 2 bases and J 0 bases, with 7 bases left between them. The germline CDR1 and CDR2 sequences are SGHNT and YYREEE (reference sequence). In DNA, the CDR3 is TGTGCCAGCAGCTTACAGGGTAGCACAGATACGCAGTATTTT. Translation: CASSLQGSTDTQYF.

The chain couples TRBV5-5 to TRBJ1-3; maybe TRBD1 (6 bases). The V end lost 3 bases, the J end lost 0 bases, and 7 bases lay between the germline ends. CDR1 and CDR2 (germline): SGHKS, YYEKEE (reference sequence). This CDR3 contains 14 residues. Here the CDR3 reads CASSWTASGNTIYF. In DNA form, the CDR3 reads TGTGCCAGCAGCTGGACAGCCTCTGGAAACACCATATATTTT. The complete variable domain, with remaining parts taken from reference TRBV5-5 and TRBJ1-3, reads DAGVTQSPTHLIKTRGQQVTLRCSPISGHKSVSWYQQVLGQGPQFIFQYYEKEERGRGNFPDRFSARQFPNYSSELNVNALLLGDSALYLCASSWTASGNTIYFGEGSWLTVV.

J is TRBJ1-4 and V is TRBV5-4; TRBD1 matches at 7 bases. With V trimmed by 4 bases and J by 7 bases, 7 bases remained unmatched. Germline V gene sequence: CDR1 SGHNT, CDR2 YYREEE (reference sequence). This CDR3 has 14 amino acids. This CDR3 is CASSPGQEAEKLFF. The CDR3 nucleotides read TGTGCCAGCAGCCCAGGACAGGAGGCTGAAAAACTGTTTTTT.

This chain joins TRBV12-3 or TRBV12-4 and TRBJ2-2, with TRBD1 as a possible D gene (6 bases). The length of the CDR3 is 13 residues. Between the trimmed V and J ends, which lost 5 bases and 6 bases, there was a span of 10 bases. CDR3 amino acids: CASSLQGAGELFF. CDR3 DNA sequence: TGTGCCAGCAGTCTACAGGGCGCCGGGGAGCTGTTTTTT.

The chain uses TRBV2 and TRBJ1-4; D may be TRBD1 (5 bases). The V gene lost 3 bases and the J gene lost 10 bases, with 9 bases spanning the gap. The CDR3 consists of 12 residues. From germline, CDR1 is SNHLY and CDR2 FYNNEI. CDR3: CASSDQGGKLFF. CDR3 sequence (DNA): TGTGCCAGCAGTGACCAGGGCGGAAAACTGTTTTTT. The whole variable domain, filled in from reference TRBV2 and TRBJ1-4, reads EPEVTQTPSHQVTQMGQEVILRCVPISNHLYFYWYRQILGQKVEFLVSFYNNEISEKSEIFDDQFSVERPDGSNFTLKIRSTKLEDSAMYFCASSDQGGKLFFGSGTQLSVL.

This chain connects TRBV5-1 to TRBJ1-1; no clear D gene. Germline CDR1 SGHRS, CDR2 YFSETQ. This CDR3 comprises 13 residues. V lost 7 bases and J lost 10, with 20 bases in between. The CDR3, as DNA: TGCGCCAGCTCCTTGCAAGAGGAGTCGGTAGCTTTCTTT. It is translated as CASSLQEESVAFF.

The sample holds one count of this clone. CDR3 sequence: CASSRTGANTGELFF. The CDR3 DNA follows: TGTGCCAGCAGTCGGACAGGGGCGAACACCGGGGAGCTGTTTTTT. The gene calls are TRBV6-5 and TRBJ2-2, with 9 bases fitting TRBD1. The germline V gene encodes CDR1 MNHEY and CDR2 SVGAGI. V shed 5 bases, J shed 0 bases, and the junction held 1 base outside the gene matches. This CDR3 spans 15 amino acids.

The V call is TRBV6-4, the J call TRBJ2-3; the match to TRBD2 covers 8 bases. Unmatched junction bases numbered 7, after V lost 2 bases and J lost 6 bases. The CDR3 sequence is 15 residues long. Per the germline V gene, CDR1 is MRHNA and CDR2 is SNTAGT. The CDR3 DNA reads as TGTGCCAGCAGTGACGCAGCGGGGGCCCGGGATACGCAGTATTTT. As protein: CASSDAAGARDTQYF.

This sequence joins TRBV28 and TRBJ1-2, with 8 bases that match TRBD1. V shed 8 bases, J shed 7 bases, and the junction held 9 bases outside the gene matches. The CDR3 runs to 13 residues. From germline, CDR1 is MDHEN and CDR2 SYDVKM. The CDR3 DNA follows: TGTGCCAGCGACCGGGACAGGATGATTGGCTACACCTTC. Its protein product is CASDRDRMIGYTF.

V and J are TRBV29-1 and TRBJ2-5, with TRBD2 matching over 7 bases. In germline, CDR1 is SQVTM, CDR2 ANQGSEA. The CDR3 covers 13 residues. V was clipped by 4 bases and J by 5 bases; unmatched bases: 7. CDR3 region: CSVVLPGGETQYF. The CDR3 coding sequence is TGCAGCGTTGTCCTACCCGGGGGGGAGACCCAGTACTTC.

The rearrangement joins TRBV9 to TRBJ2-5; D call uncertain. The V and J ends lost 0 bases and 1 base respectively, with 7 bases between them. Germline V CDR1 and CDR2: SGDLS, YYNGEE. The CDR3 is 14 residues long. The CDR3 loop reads CASSVDRSQETQYF. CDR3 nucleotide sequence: TGTGCCAGCAGCGTAGATCGCAGCCAAGAGACCCAGTACTTC.

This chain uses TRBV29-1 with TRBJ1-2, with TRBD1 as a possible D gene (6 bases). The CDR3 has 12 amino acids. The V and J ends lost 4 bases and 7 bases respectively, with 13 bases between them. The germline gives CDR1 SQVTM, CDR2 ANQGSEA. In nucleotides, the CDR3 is TGCAGCGTTGCAGGACAGTCCAGTGGCTACACCTTC. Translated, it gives CSVAGQSSGYTF.

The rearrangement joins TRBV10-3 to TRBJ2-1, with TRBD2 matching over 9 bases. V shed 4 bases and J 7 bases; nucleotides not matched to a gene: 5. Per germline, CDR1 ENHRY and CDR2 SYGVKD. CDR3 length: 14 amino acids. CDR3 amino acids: CAISAGGGANEQFF. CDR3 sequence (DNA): TGTGCCATCAGTGCTGGCGGGGGGGCTAATGAGCAGTTCTTC.